This TCR beta chain derives from a study of T cell responses to AZD1222 COVID-19 vaccine. General observations from the study: Increased Spike-specific TCR breadth and depth were observed after two AZD1222 doses.

Clones were read by immunoSEQ multiplex PCR, and TCRdb kept only the in-frame ones, dropping some. The sample holds 110,000 to 150,000 clones; approximately 90% are singletons and the top ten take approximately 2.8%. Regarding this clone: The antigen remains unidentified.

This CDR3 region has 14 residues. Germline V lookup: CDR1 MNHEY, CDR2 SVGAGI. Trimming left V 4 bases short and J 7 bases short, with 13 bases between. The V call is TRBV6-5, the J call TRBJ2-2; D not certain. The origin of this receptor is an adult who received the AZD1222 COVID-19 vaccine. The sample in question was peripheral blood, obtained 28 days after the second AZD1222 dose. CDR3 in amino acids: CASSFVSSDGELFF. The CDR3 DNA reads TGTGCCAGCAGTTTTGTCAGTTCGGACGGGGAGCTGTTTTTT.